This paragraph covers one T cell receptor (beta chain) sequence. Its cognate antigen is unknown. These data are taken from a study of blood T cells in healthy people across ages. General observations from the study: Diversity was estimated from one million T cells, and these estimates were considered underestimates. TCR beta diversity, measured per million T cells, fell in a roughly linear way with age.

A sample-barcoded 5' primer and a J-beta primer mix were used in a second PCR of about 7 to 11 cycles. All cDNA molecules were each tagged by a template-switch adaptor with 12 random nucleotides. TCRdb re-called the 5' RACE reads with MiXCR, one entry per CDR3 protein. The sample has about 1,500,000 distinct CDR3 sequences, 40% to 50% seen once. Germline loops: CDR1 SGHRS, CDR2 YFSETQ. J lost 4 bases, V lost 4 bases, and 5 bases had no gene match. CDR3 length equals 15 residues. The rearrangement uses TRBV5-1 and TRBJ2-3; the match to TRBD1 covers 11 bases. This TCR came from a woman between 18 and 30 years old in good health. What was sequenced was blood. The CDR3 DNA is TGCGCCAGCAGCCGAGGACAGGGGGCCCCAGATACGCAGTATTTT. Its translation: CASSRGQGAPDTQYF.